The 32 T cell receptor beta chains below were found in one sample sequenced in a study of control samples from healthy donors and cancer patients. Some clones are missing from TCRdb's copy, which holds only in-frame ones; the method was immunoSEQ multiplex PCR. Of 150,000 to 200,000 clones in the sample, 85% to 90% are singletons; the top ten hold 4% to 6%. What was sequenced was blood. Source of these receptors: a woman in her 30s in good health.

The chain combines TRBV6-5 with TRBJ2-7; 10 bases fit TRBD1. CDR3 length equals 14 residues. Germline V CDR1 and CDR2: MNHEY, SVGAGI. V trimming: 3 bases; J trimming: 5 bases; junction bases outside the gene matches: 4. As DNA, the CDR3 is TGTGCCAGCAGTTATCGACAGGGGGCCCACGAGCAGTACTTC. This translates into CASSYRQGAHEQYF.

The rearrangement links TRBV7-2 to TRBJ1-1; D unclear. With 5 bases removed from V and 1 base from J, the gap between germline ends came to 14 bases. The germline gives CDR1 SGHTA, CDR2 FQGNSA. The CDR3 length is 15 residues. The CDR3 here is CASSPEGRGNTEAFF. CDR3 in DNA: TGTGCCAGCAGCCCAGAAGGACGGGGGAACACTGAAGCTTTCTTT.

V usage is TRBV18 and J usage is TRBJ1-1; D ambiguous. V shed 4 bases and J shed 4 bases, with 13 bases lying between them. Looked up from germline, CDR1 is KGHSH and CDR2 is LQKENI. The CDR3 contains 14 residues. CDR3 loop: CASSLSRTVTEAFF. The DNA of the CDR3 is TGTGCCAGCTCACTAAGTCGGACGGTCACTGAAGCTTTCTTT.

J is TRBJ1-1 and V is TRBV6-5; TRBD1 matches 7 bases. This CDR3 is built from 15 residues. Germline CDR1 reads MNHEY; CDR2 reads SVGAGI. V gave up 1 base and J gave up 4 bases; unmatched junction bases: 6. In DNA, the CDR3 is TGTGCCAGCAGTTACTTGCCAGGGGGTGGCACTGAAGCTTTCTTT. Amino acid sequence: CASSYLPGGGTEAFF.

The rearrangement joins TRBV5-6 to TRBJ1-1; TRBD1 agrees at 7 bases. Germline-derived CDR1 and CDR2 are SGHDT and YYEEEE. V was clipped by 1 base and J by 5 bases; unmatched bases: 11. The CDR3 consists of 16 residues. DNA of the CDR3: TGTGCCAGCAGCTTGCCGTGGAGGGGGCCGGGTACTGAAGCTTTCTTT. Translated: CASSLPWRGPGTEAFF.

The V and J genes are TRBV2 and TRBJ2-6; 11 bases are shared with TRBD2. The ends lost 4 bases at V and 1 base at J; junction bases unmatched: 6. The germline gives CDR1 SNHLY, CDR2 FYNNEI. CDR3 length: 18 residues. The CDR3 nucleotides read TGTGCCAGCAGTGGAACCGGGACTAGCGGATCTGGGGCCAACGTCCTGACTTTC. It encodes CASSGTGTSGSGANVLTF.

This sequence joins TRBV6-6 and TRBJ2-1; the D is unclear. CDR1 MNHNY and CDR2 SVGAGI come from the germline V gene (reference sequence). V lost 7 bases to trimming and J lost 5 bases, with 6 bases between them. The CDR3 length is 11 residues. CDR3 nucleotide sequence: TGTGCCAGCAAGGAACACAATGAGCAGTTCTTC. It specifies CASKEHNEQFF.

The rearrangement joins TRBV27 to TRBJ1-1; maybe TRBD1 (6 bases). In germline, CDR1 is MNHEY, CDR2 SMNVEV (reference sequence). This CDR3 is built from 15 residues. V was cut by 5 bases and J by 2 bases, with 15 bases left in between. CDR3 protein: CASSPSWTANTEAFF. CDR3 DNA: TGTGCCAGCAGTCCTTCCTGGACAGCAAACACTGAAGCTTTCTTT.

J is TRBJ1-3 and V is TRBV27; no reliable D call. CDR1 and CDR2 (germline): MNHEY, SMNVEV (reference sequence). CDR3 length equals 14 residues. The ends were cut back, 7 bases at V and 4 bases at J, with 14 bases in the middle. CDR3 nucleotides: TGTGCCAGCAAACCTCGGACTGAAGGAAACACCATATATTTT. It codes for CASKPRTEGNTIYF.

Only one count was recorded for this clone. The chain combines TRBV7-9 with TRBJ2-3, with 12 nucleotides matching TRBD2. V lost 2 bases, J lost 2 bases, and 8 bases stayed unmatched. The CDR3 is 18 residues long. Germline assignment: CDR1 SEHNR and CDR2 FQNEAQ (reference sequence). CDR3 in DNA: TGTGCCAGCAGCTTACCACAGACTAGCGGGGGCCTCACAGATACGCAGTATTTT. Its translation: CASSLPQTSGGLTDTQYF.

A single count supports this clone. Additional DNA sequences in this sample encode the identical CDR3. The gene calls are TRBV5-1 and TRBJ1-6, with 7 bases matching TRBD1. The V gene end was trimmed by 0 bases and the J gene end by 6 bases; junction bases not matched to a gene: 0. CDR3 length: 14 amino acids. Germline V gene sequence: CDR1 SGHRS, CDR2 YFSETQ. The CDR3 protein is CASSLDRGNSPLHF. CDR3 DNA: TGCGCCAGCAGCTTGGACAGGGGTAATTCACCCCTCCACTTT.

The count of this clone is one. The chain recombines TRBV11-2 with TRBJ2-5; D may match TRBD1 or TRBD2 (7 bases each). Trimming took off 1 base at V and 2 bases at J, with 11 bases between the two ends. Germline V gives CDR1 SGHAT, CDR2 FQNNGV. This CDR3 is 15 amino acids long. The CDR3 coding sequence is TGTGCCAGCAGCTTAGCAGGGGGGGGACAAGAGACCCAGTACTTC. Protein product: CASSLAGGGQETQYF.

The chain links TRBV6-2 or TRBV6-3 to TRBJ2-3; 15 bases are shared with TRBD2. V shed 2 bases, J shed 6 bases, and the junction held 0 bases outside the gene matches. Germline V lookup: CDR1 MNHEY, CDR2 SVGEGT. There are 15 residues in the CDR3. CDR3 sequence (DNA): TGTGCCAGCAGTTACGGGACTAGCGGGGGGGATACGCAGTATTTT. Translated: CASSYGTSGGDTQYF.

This clone occurred a few times. The rearrangement joins TRBV4-1 to TRBJ1-1; D gene ambiguous. The CDR3 extends over 13 amino acids. Trimming removed 0 bases at V and 1 base at J, with 3 bases between. The germline CDR1 and CDR2 sequences are MGHRA and YSYEKL. In DNA form, the CDR3 reads TGCGCCAGCAGCCAAGAGTGGAACACTGAAGCTTTCTTT. Its protein is CASSQEWNTEAFF.

The chain recombines TRBV3-1 (or the pseudogene TRBV3-2) with TRBJ2-5; the D call may be TRBD1 or TRBD2 (5 bases each). The CDR3 spans 19 residues. Germline V gives CDR1 LGHDT, CDR2 YNNKEL (reference sequence). V was shortened by 3 bases and J by 0 bases, with 23 bases between the two germline ends. CDR3 coding DNA: TGTGCCAGCAGCCACCTCCATGGGGCTAGCAGATCGTACCAAGAGACCCAGTACTTC. It codes for CASSHLHGASRSYQETQYF.

The V gene is TRBV27, the J gene TRBJ2-3; D is unclear. Trimming pared 3 bases from V and 4 bases from J, leaving 17 bases between. The CDR3 has 16 residues. CDR1 is MNHEY and CDR2 is SMNVEV in the germline V gene (reference sequence). This CDR3 is CASSLGMRLNPDTQYF. CDR3 DNA: TGTGCCAGCAGTTTGGGAATGCGACTTAACCCAGATACGCAGTATTTT.

V gene TRBV27 combines with J gene TRBJ1-2; the D gene is possibly TRBD1 (6 bases). CDR3 length equals 12 residues. V lost 5 bases and J 8 bases, leaving 12 bases between the germline ends. Per the germline V gene, CDR1 is MNHEY and CDR2 is SMNVEV (reference sequence). The chain's CDR3 is CASSGGHWGYTF. The CDR3 DNA follows: TGTGCCAGCAGTGGGGGGCATTGGGGCTACACCTTC.

The chain combines TRBV27 with TRBJ2-1; TRBD1 or TRBD2 may be the D gene (5 bases each). The V gene's germline CDR1 is MNHEY and CDR2 SMNVEV (reference sequence). V lost 4 bases to trimming and J lost 4 bases, with 14 bases between them. The CDR3 length is 15 residues. The CDR3 DNA is TGTGCCAGCAGTTCCAGGGCTAGCAGGTACAATGAGCAGTTCTTC. Amino acids: CASSSRASRYNEQFF.

The chain is built from TRBV6-6 and TRBJ1-4; D is uncertain. The V gene's germline CDR1 is MNHNY and CDR2 SVGAGI (reference sequence). V lost 5 bases to trimming and J lost 5 bases, with 3 bases between them. This CDR3 spans 11 amino acids. The CDR3 loop reads CASSRNEKLFF. In DNA form, the CDR3 reads TGTGCCAGCAGTCGAAATGAAAAACTGTTTTTT.

This clone was seen a single time. This chain joins TRBV5-1 and TRBJ2-5; TRBD1 agrees at 10 bases. This CDR3 is built from 15 residues. Unmatched junction bases numbered 6, after V lost 4 bases and J lost 3 bases. Germline assignment: CDR1 SGHRS and CDR2 YFSETQ. In DNA, the CDR3 is TGCGCCAGCAGCCTCGGACAGGGGGTAGAAGAGACCCAGTACTTC. This gives the protein CASSLGQGVEETQYF. Drawing the rest from reference TRBV5-1 and TRBJ2-5, the complete variable domain is KAGVTQTPRYLIKTRGQQVTLSCSPISGHRSVSWYQQTPGQGLQFLFEYFSETQRNKGNFPGRFSGRQFSNSRSEMNVSTLELGDSALYLCASSLGQGVEETQYFGPGTRLLVL.

CDR3 coding DNA: TGTGCCACCCGGGACAGGGGGCTCTATGGCTACACCTTC. Translation: CATRDRGLYGYTF. The chain carries TRBV24-1 and TRBJ1-2; 12 nucleotides match TRBD1. With V trimmed by 9 bases and J by 4 bases, 2 bases remained unmatched. This CDR3 is built from 13 residues. Germline V gene sequence: CDR1 KGHDR, CDR2 SFDVKD.

J is TRBJ1-1 and V is TRBV15, with D possibly TRBD1 on 6 matching bases. Germline lookup yields CDR1 LNHNV and CDR2 YYDKDF (reference sequence). V was pared by 0 bases and J by 7 bases, with 15 bases between. This CDR3 has 15 amino acids. DNA for the CDR3: TGTGCCACCAGCAGAGATGTTCGGGGGCTCGGTGAAGCTTTCTTT. It yields the protein CATSRDVRGLGEAFF.

The gene calls are TRBV24-1 and TRBJ2-1; a possible D gene is TRBD1 (6 bases). The CDR3 totals 16 residues. Germline loops: CDR1 KGHDR, CDR2 SFDVKD. V dropped 3 bases and J dropped 0 bases, with 11 bases sitting between them. The CDR3 protein is CATSDVRGSSYNEQFF. The CDR3 region has the DNA TGTGCCACCAGTGATGTTAGGGGGTCCTCCTACAATGAGCAGTTCTTC.

The V call is TRBV9, the J call TRBJ2-7; 7 nucleotides match TRBD2. The CDR3 runs 14 residues. V was clipped by 4 bases and J by 0 bases; unmatched bases: 4. CDR1 SGDLS and CDR2 YYNGEE come from the germline V gene. The chain's CDR3 is CASSRGVSSYEQYV. The CDR3 DNA reads TGTGCCAGCAGCCGGGGGGTGAGCTCCTACGAGCAGTACGTC.

CDR3 coding DNA: TGTGCCAGCAGCCGACGGACTAGCGGGATGTTCGGGGAGACCCAGTACTTC. Amino acids: CASSRRTSGMFGETQYF. The chain employs TRBV3-1 (or the pseudogene TRBV3-2) and TRBJ2-5, with TRBD2 matching over 12 bases. Germline CDR1 LGHDT, CDR2 YNNKEL (reference sequence). The CDR3 has 17 residues. V lost 4 bases and J lost 5; bases outside the gene matches: 11.

The chain employs TRBV5-5 and TRBJ2-5, with D unresolved. This CDR3 comprises 14 residues. V lost 2 bases, J lost 2 bases, and 10 bases lay in between. Per germline, CDR1 SGHKS and CDR2 YYEKEE (reference sequence). The DNA of the CDR3 is TGTGCCAGCAGCTTAAGCCGGACGCAAGAGACCCAGTACTTC. It yields the protein CASSLSRTQETQYF.

This chain connects TRBV24-1 to TRBJ2-7; TRBD1 aligns across 7 bases. CDR1 is KGHDR and CDR2 is SFDVKD in the germline V gene. There are 14 residues in the CDR3. J was trimmed by 7 bases and V by 7 bases; bases with no gene match: 12. CDR3 nucleotide sequence: TGTGCCACCAGCCGAACGGACAGGTCGGGAGAGCAGTACTTC. Translated: CATSRTDRSGEQYF.

The V gene is TRBV18, the J gene TRBJ1-3; D might be TRBD1 (5 bases). The ends were cut back, 3 bases at V and 6 bases at J, with 12 bases in the middle. The CDR3 consists of 14 residues. Germline V CDR1 and CDR2: KGHSH, LQKENI. In DNA, the CDR3 is TGTGCCAGCTCACCCTCGACAGCGTTAAACACCATATATTTT. Amino acids: CASSPSTALNTIYF. The variable domain in full, completed from reference TRBV18 and TRBJ1-3, reads NAGVMQNPRHLVRRRGQEARLRCSPMKGHSHVYWYRQLPEEGLKFMVYLQKENIIDESGMPKERFSAEFPKEGPSILRIQQVVRGDSAAYFCASSPSTALNTIYFGEGSWLTVV.

The rearrangement links TRBV25-1 to TRBJ1-2; unclear D gene. The CDR3 extends over 14 amino acids. CDR1 is MGHDK, CDR2 SYGVNS, per germline. V was shortened by 2 bases and J by 7 bases, with 14 bases between the two germline ends. This CDR3 reads CASSEESLGFGYTF. DNA for the CDR3: TGTGCCAGCAGTGAAGAGAGTCTCGGGTTTGGCTACACCTTC.

This clone was recorded only once. V usage is TRBV4-1 and J usage is TRBJ1-1; TRBD1 matches at 7 bases. The germline gives CDR1 MGHRA, CDR2 YSYEKL. The V segment lost 0 bases and the J segment 1 base; nucleotides outside the gene matches: 8. This CDR3 is 17 amino acids long. In DNA, the CDR3 is TGCGCCAGCAGCCAAGATTTGAGGGGGCCCAGGAACACTGAAGCTTTCTTT. Its protein is CASSQDLRGPRNTEAFF.

V and J are TRBV2 and TRBJ2-7, with a possible D match to TRBD1 (6 bases). V was cut by 6 bases and J by 4 bases, with 10 bases left in between. The CDR3 length is 12 residues. Germline V gene lookup returns CDR1 SNHLY and CDR2 FYNNEI. The CDR3 loop reads CASSPQGYEQYF. DNA for the CDR3: TGTGCCAGCAGCCCACAGGGTTACGAGCAGTACTTC.

This chain connects TRBV7-2 to TRBJ2-1; D is perhaps TRBD1 or TRBD2 (5 bases each). V was pared by 2 bases and J by 5 bases, with 10 bases between. CDR1 is SGHTA and CDR2 is FQGNSA in the germline V gene. CDR3 length: 14 amino acids. The CDR3 coding sequence is TGTGCCAGCAGCTTAAGGGGACCAAACAATGAGCAGTTCTTC. It codes for CASSLRGPNNEQFF.